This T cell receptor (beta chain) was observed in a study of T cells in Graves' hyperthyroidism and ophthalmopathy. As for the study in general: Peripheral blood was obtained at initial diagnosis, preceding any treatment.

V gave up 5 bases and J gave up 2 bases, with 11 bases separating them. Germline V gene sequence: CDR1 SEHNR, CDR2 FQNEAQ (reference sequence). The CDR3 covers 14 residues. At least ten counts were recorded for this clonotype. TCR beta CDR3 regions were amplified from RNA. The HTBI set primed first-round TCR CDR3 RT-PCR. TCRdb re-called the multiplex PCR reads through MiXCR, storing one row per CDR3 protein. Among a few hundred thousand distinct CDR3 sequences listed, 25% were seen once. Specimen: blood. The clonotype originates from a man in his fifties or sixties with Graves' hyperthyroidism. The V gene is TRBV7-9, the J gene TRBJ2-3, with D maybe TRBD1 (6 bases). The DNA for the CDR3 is TGTGCCAGCAGCCCTGGACAGCCCACAGATACGCAGTATTTT. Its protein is CASSPGQPTDTQYF.